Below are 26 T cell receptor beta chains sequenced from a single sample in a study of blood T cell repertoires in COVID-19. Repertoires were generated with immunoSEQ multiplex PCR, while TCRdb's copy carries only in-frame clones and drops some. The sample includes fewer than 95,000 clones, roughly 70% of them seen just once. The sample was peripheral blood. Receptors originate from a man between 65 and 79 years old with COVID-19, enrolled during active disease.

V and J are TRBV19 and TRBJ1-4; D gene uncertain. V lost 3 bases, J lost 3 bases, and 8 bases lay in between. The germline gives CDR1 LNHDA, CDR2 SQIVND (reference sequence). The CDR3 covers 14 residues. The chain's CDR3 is CASSIRGSNEKLFF. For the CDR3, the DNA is TGTGCCAGTAGTATTCGGGGTTCTAATGAAAAACTGTTTTTT.

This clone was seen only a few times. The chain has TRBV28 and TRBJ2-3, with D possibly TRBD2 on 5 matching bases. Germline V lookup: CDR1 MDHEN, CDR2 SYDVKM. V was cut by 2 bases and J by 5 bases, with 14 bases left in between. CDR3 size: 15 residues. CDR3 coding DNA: TGTGCCAGCAGTTTACGGGGTCGGCCGGGAGATACGCAGTATTTT. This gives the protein CASSLRGRPGDTQYF. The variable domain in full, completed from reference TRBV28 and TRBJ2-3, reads DVKVTQSSRYLVKRTGEKVFLECVQDMDHENMFWYRQDPGLGLRLIYFSYDVKMKEKGDIPEGYSVSREKKERFSLILESASTNQTSMYLCASSLRGRPGDTQYFGPGTRLTVL.

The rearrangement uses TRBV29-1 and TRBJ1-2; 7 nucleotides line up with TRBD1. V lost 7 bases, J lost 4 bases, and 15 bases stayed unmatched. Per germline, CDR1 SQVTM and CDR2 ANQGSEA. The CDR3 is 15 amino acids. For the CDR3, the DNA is TGCAGCGCTTCTGGGAATTCGGGGACAGTCTATGGCTACACCTTC. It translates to CSASGNSGTVYGYTF.

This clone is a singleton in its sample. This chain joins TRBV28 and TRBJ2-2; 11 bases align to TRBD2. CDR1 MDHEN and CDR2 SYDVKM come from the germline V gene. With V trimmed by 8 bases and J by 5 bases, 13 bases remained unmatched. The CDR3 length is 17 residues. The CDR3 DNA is TGTGCCAGCGTTACGTCACTAGCGGGAGTTGGGACCGGGGAGCTGTTTTTT. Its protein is CASVTSLAGVGTGELFF.

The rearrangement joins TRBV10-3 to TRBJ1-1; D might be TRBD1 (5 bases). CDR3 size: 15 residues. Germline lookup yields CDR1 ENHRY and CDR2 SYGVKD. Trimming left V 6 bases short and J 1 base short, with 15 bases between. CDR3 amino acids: CAISQAGLANTEAFF. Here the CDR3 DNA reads TGTGCCATCAGCCAGGCAGGGTTGGCGAACACTGAAGCTTTCTTT.

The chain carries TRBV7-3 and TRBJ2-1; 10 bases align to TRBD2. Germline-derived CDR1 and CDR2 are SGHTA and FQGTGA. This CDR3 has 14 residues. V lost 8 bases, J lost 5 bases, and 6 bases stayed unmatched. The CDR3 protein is CASGSGRTNNEQFF. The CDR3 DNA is TGTGCCAGCGGTAGCGGGAGGACGAACAATGAGCAGTTCTTC.

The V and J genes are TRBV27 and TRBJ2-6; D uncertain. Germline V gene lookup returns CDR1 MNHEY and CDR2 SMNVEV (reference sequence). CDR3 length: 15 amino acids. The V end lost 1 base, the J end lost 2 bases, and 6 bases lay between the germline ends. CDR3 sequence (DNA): TGTGCCAGCAGTTTATGGCCCACTGGGGCCAACGTCCTGACTTTC. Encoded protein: CASSLWPTGANVLTF.

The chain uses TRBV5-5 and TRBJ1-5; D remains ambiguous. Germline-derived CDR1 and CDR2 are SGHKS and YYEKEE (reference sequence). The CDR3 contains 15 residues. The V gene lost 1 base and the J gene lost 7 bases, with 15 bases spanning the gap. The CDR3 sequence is CASSLLSNSGQPQHF. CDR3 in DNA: TGTGCCAGCAGCTTGTTGTCCAATTCGGGGCAGCCCCAGCATTTT. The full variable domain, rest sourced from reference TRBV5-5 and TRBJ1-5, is DAGVTQSPTHLIKTRGQQVTLRCSPISGHKSVSWYQQVLGQGPQFIFQYYEKEERGRGNFPDRFSARQFPNYSSELNVNALLLGDSALYLCASSLLSNSGQPQHFGDGTRLSIL.

Written as DNA, the CDR3 is TGTGCCAGCAGTCGAGGGGGTTCGCAGCCCCAGCATTTT. It is translated as CASSRGGSQPQHF. The V and J genes are TRBV7-9 and TRBJ1-5, with D possibly matching TRBD1 (6 bases). This CDR3 region has 13 residues. The V and J ends lost 6 bases and 7 bases respectively, with 13 bases between them. The germline gives CDR1 SEHNR, CDR2 FQNEAQ (reference sequence).

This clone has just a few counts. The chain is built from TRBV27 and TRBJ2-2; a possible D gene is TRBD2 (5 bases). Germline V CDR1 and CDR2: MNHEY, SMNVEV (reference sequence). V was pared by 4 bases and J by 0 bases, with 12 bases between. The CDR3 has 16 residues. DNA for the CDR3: TGTGCCAGCAGTTACCTAGCTTTCGCGAACACCGGGGAGCTGTTTTTT. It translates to CASSYLAFANTGELFF.

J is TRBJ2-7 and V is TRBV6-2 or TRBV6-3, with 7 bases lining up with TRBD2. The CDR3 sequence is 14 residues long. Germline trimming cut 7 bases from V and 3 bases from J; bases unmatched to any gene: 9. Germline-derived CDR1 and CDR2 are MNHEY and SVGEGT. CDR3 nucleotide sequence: TGTGCCAGCACCCCTGCGGGAGCACGCTACGAGCAGTACTTC. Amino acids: CASTPAGARYEQYF.

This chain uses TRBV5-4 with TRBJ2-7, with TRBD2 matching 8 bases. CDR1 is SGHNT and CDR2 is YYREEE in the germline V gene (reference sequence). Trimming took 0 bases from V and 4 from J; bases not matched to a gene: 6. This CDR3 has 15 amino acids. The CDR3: CASSLAAGGIYEQYF. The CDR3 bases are TGTGCCAGCAGCTTGGCCGCGGGAGGTATTTACGAGCAGTACTTC. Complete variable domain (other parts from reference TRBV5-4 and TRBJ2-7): ETGVTQSPTHLIKTRGQQVTLRCSSQSGHNTVSWYQQALGQGPQFIFQYYREEENGRGNFPPRFSGLQFPNYSSELNVNALELDDSALYLCASSLAAGGIYEQYFGPGTRLTVT.

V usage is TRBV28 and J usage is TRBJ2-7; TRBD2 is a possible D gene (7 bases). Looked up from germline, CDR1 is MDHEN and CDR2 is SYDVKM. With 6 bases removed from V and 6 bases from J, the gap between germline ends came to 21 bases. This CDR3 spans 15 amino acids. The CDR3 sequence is CASRRWGGALSEQYF. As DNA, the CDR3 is TGTGCCAGCAGACGTTGGGGGGGGGCTCTAAGCGAGCAGTACTTC.

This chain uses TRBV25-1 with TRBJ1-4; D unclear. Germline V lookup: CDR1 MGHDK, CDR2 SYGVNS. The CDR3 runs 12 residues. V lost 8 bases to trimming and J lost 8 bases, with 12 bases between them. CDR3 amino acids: CASVGRGEKLFF. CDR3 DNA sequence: TGTGCCAGCGTTGGGAGAGGCGAAAAACTGTTTTTT.

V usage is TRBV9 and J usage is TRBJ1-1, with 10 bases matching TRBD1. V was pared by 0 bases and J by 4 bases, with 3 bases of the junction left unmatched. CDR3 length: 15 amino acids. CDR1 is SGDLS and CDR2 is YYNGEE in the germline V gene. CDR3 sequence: CASSVGGQGSTEAFF. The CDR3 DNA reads TGTGCCAGCAGCGTAGGGGGACAGGGGAGCACTGAAGCTTTCTTT.

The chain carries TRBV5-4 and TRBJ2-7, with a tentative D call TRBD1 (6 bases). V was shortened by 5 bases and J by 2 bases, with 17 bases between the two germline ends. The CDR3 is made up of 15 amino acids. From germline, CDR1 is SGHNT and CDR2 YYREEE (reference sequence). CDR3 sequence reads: CASRPVGTKAYEQYF. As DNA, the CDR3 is TGTGCCAGCAGACCGGTCGGGACAAAGGCCTACGAGCAGTACTTC.

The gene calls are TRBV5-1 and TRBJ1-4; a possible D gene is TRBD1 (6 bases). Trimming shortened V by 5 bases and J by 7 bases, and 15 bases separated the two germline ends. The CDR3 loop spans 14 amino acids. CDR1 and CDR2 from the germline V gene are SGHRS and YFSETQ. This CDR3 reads CASRLLMTGEKLFF. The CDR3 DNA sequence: TGCGCCAGCAGGCTACTAATGACAGGTGAAAAACTGTTTTTT.

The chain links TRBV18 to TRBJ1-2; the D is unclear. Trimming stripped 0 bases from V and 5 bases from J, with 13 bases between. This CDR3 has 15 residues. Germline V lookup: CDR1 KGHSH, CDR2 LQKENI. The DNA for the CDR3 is TGTGCCAGCTCACCACCGACACCTAATACATATGGCTACACCTTC. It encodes CASSPPTPNTYGYTF.

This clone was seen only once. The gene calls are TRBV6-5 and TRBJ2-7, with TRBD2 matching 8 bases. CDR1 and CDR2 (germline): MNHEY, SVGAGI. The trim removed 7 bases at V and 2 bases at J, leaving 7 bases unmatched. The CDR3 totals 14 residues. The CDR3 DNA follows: TGTGCCAGCACCTTCCTAGCGGGCGCCTACGAGCAGTACTTC. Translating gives CASTFLAGAYEQYF.

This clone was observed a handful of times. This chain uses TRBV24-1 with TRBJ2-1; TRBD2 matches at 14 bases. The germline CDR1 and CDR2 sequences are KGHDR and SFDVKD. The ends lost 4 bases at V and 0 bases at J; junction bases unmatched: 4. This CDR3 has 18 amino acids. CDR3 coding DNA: TGTGCCACCAGTGAAGGGACTAGCGGGAGAGGCTCCTACAATGAGCAGTTCTTC. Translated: CATSEGTSGRGSYNEQFF.

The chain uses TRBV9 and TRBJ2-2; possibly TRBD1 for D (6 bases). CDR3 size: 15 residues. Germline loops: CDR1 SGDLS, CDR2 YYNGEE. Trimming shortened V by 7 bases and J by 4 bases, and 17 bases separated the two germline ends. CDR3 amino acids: CASQREQGITGELFF. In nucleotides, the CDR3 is TGTGCCAGCCAACGGGAACAGGGAATCACCGGGGAGCTGTTTTTT.

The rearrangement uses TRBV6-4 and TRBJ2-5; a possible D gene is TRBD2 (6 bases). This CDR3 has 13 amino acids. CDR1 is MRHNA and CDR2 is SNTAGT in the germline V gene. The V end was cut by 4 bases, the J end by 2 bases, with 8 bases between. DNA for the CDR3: TGTGCCAGCAGTGCCCGGGAGCAAGAGACCCAGTACTTC. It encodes CASSAREQETQYF.

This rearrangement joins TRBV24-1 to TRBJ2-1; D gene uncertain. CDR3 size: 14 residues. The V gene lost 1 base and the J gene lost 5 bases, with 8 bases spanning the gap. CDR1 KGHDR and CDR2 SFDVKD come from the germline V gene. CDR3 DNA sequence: TGTGCCACCAGTGATTTTGCACAGAACAATGAGCAGTTCTTC. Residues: CATSDFAQNNEQFF.

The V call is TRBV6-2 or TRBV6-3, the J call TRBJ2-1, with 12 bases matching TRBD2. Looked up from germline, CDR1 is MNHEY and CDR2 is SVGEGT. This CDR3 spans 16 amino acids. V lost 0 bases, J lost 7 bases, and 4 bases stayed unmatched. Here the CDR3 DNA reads TGTGCCAGCAGTTACTCTACTAGCGGGAGGCCAAATGAGCAGTTCTTC. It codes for CASSYSTSGRPNEQFF.

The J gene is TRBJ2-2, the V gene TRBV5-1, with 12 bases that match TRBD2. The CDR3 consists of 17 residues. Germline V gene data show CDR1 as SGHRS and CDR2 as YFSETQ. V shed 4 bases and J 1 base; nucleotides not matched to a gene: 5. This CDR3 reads CASSTGLAGLNTGELFF. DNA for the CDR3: TGCGCCAGCAGCACAGGACTAGCGGGGTTGAACACCGGGGAGCTGTTTTTT.

CDR3 residues: CASSLRPGLAALRVEQFF. For the CDR3, the DNA is TGTGCCAGCAGTTTACGTCCGGGACTAGCGGCCTTAAGGGTTGAGCAGTTCTTC. The chain recombines TRBV28 with TRBJ2-1; 11 bases align to TRBD2. The germline gives CDR1 MDHEN, CDR2 SYDVKM. The CDR3 consists of 18 residues. V lost 2 bases to trimming and J lost 9 bases; unmatched junction nucleotides: 15.